The sequence of this T cell receptor beta chain was determined in a study of PD-L1 blockade in urothelial cancer. Study-wide context: Each patient had 0 to 3 earlier chemotherapy regimens.

The germline gives CDR1 SGHTA, CDR2 FQGTGA. Unmatched junction bases numbered 10, after V lost 5 bases and J lost 7 bases. The CDR3 has 16 residues. Regarding time point: pretreatment peripheral blood. Each PCR contained spiked-in synthetic TCR analog templates. Clones were sequenced by immunoSEQ multiplex PCR, and TCRdb holds only the in-frame ones, with some missing. Seen here are under 60,000 clones, under 90% observed once, and the top ten hold approximately 3%. Sequencing was performed on PBMCs, taken around atezolizumab (anti-PD-L1) treatment. This TCR came from a man aged 65 to 79 with urothelial cancer. The V call is TRBV7-3, the J call TRBJ2-2, with 10 nucleotides matching TRBD2. CDR3 region: CASSPLSGGDHGELFF. CDR3 sequence (DNA): TGTGCCAGCAGCCCCTTAAGCGGGGGGGACCACGGGGAGCTGTTTTTT.